This T cell receptor beta chain was observed in a study of shared clonotypes between healthy human individuals. Notes on the study in general: Clonotype sharing across a few donors was observed for roughly 5% of naive CD4 clonotypes. Among the subsets, naive ones generally showed larger estimated richness than memory ones.

Germline-derived CDR1 and CDR2 are SGHDN and FVKESK. The V gene end was trimmed by 3 bases and the J gene end by 5 bases; junction bases not matched to a gene: 16. The CDR3 totals 17 residues. Concerning this clone: Antigen specificity is unknown.

The sorted-subset replicate PCRs were given about 200 ng DNA, which is about 29,000 T cell genomes. In the authors' methods: ImmunoSEQ yielded junction-only sequences lacking quality scores, so filtering differed. Libraries were prepared by immunoSEQ multiplex PCR; TCRdb keeps only in-frame clonotypes and omits some of them. V and J calls and clone size are those listed in that table; D and trimming were worked out from the DNA. The table includes some 2,100,000 clones, under 97% detected once. This sequence was found in a man between 18 and 29 years old in good health. Sequenced: naive CD4+ T cells sorted from blood. The subset is: CD45RA+ positively selected. V usage is TRBV14 and J usage is TRBJ2-7; 7 positions match TRBD1. The chain's CDR3 is CASSQLQTTGNPHEQYF. CDR3 sequence (DNA): TGTGCCAGCAGCCAGCTACAGACGACAGGGAACCCCCACGAGCAGTACTTC.